The 26 T cell receptor beta chains below come from one sample, sequenced in a study of molecular identifiers for immune sequencing clone quantification (dated by TCRdb to 2016 to 2019). The library came from PCR. The reads were generated on an Illumina HiSeq 4000. TCRdb reprocessing: public reads trimmed at Q25 with fastp, clones called with MiXCR, in-frame beta chains kept. Rows with one shared CDR3 protein collapse into an entry with the most common genes and DNA. The sample table records 300,000 to 400,000 distinct CDR3 sequences; about 20% of these occur just once. The ten biggest clones cover 0.81% of the sample. The material sequenced was naive CD8+ T cells from blood, with Jurkat cell RNA spiked in. The intended sense of this specimen's cell subset or site label: FACS-sorted CD8+CD4-CCR7+CD45RA+ naive T cells. The receptors were sampled from a human donor in good health. Some libraries in this study had Jurkat cell RNA spiked in.

This clonotype occurred many times. The junction differs from germline at one of its ends, possibly a read error. The CDR3 here is CASSLGAGELFF. The CDR3 coding sequence is TGTGCCAGCAGTTTAGGGGCCGGGGAGCTGTTTTTT. The chain employs TRBV7-9 and TRBJ2-2, with D possibly TRBD1 on 5 matching bases. Looked up from germline, CDR1 is SEHNR and CDR2 is FQNEAQ (reference sequence). The CDR3 is made up of 12 amino acids.

In its sample, this clonotype was seen many times. This chain uses TRBV5-4 with TRBJ2-2; D might be TRBD1 or TRBD2, each matching 5 bases. The V gene's germline CDR1 is SGHNT and CDR2 YYREEE (reference sequence). The CDR3 totals 16 residues. V was pared by 3 bases and J by 0 bases, with 12 bases between. The CDR3 DNA is TGTGCCAGCAGCTCCCGGGAAGGGGCGAACACCGGGGAGCTGTTTTTT. Translated: CASSSREGANTGELFF.

This clonotype came up many times. The CDR3, as DNA: TGTGCCAGCAGACCTCAGAACCAAGAGACCCAGTACTTC. This sequence encodes CASRPQNQETQYF. The chain has TRBV5-6 and TRBJ2-5; no clear D gene. Germline CDR1 reads SGHDT; CDR2 reads YYEEEE. Trimming took off 5 bases at V and 0 bases at J, with 8 bases between the two ends. This CDR3 is 13 amino acids long.

This clonotype has just one count. One end of the junction is discordant with germline, which a read error may explain. This chain uses TRBV7-6 with TRBJ2-6, with D possibly TRBD1 on 5 matching bases. This CDR3 has 17 amino acids. CDR1 and CDR2 from the germline V gene are SGHVS and FNYEAQ. CDR3 sequence: CVSSLLRGPSGANVLTF. The CDR3 DNA follows: TGTGTCAGCAGCTTGTTAAGGGGCCCCTCTGGGGCCAACGTCCTGACTTTC.

This clonotype was counted many times. J is TRBJ1-1 and V is TRBV20-1; a possible D gene is TRBD1 (5 bases). Trimming took off 0 bases at V and 5 bases at J, with 13 bases between the two ends. Germline loops: CDR1 DFQATT, CDR2 SNEGSKA (reference sequence). The CDR3 is 14 residues long. CDR3 coding DNA: TGCAGTGCTAGAGATTCCCCAGGGAGGACTGAAGCTTTCTTT. Its protein product is CSARDSPGRTEAFF.

This clonotype was found many times. V usage is TRBV21-1 and J usage is TRBJ1-1; the D call in the table, TRBD1, was not verified against the DNA. TRBV21-1 is designated a pseudogene. The CDR3 has 15 amino acids. CDR3 sequence reads: CASSKADRSNTEAFF. The CDR3 coding sequence is TGTGCCAGCAGCAAAGCTGACAGATCGAACACTGAAGCTTTCTTT.

The chain combines TRBV27 with TRBJ2-7; D call uncertain. Germline CDR1 and CDR2: MNHEY and SMNVEV (reference sequence). V gave up 6 bases and J gave up 5 bases, with 11 bases separating them. The CDR3 contains 12 residues. The CDR3 here is CASSADPNEQYF. In DNA, the CDR3 is TGTGCCAGCAGCGCAGACCCAAACGAGCAGTACTTC.

In regard to this clonotype: A read error is possible here, since a much larger clone lies one base away. The rearrangement joins TRBV28 to TRBJ1-1, with D unresolved. The CDR3 is 16 amino acids. Germline CDR1 MDHEN, CDR2 SYDVKM. The V and J ends lost 3 bases and 1 base respectively, with 15 bases between them. This CDR3 is CASSLEVGRANTEAFF. Here the CDR3 DNA reads TGTGCCAGCAGTTTGGAGGTAGGGAGGGCGAACACTGAAGCTTTCTTT.

This clonotype was counted ten times or more. The chain is built from TRBV4-1 and TRBJ2-7; D possibly matches TRBD1 or TRBD2 (5 bases each). Trimming took off 2 bases at V and 2 bases at J, with 10 bases between the two ends. Germline V gene sequence: CDR1 MGHRA, CDR2 YSYEKL. CDR3 length: 14 amino acids. CDR3 nucleotides: TGCGCCAGCAGCCAAAGGGACGGAACCTACGAGCAGTACTTC. This sequence encodes CASSQRDGTYEQYF.

This clonotype was recorded many times. This sequence joins TRBV6-6 and TRBJ2-7; D remains unclear. Germline values: CDR1 MNHNY, CDR2 SVGAGI (reference sequence). The CDR3 has 14 residues. Deletions cut 0 bases from V and 7 bases from J, with 13 bases between. The CDR3 DNA reads TGTGCCAGCAGTTACTCCGAATTGGCGAAAGAGCAGTACTTC. It encodes CASSYSELAKEQYF.

J is TRBJ2-3 and V is TRBV7-9; the D is unclear. The CDR3 has 15 residues. Trimming took off 4 bases at V and 2 bases at J, with 13 bases between the two ends. Germline-derived CDR1 and CDR2 are SEHNR and FQNEAQ (reference sequence). Written as DNA, the CDR3 is TGTGCCAGCAGCTCGACGCGGCAGAACACAGATACGCAGTATTTT. This codes for CASSSTRQNTDTQYF.

As regards this clonotype: With a much larger clone just one base away, this may be a read error. The chain employs TRBV7-2 and TRBJ2-5, with D possibly being TRBD1 (6 bases). The CDR3 loop spans 15 amino acids. V was trimmed by 5 bases and J by 1 base, leaving 14 bases between them. Germline V CDR1 and CDR2: SGHTA, FQGNSA. The CDR3 sequence is CASSPWDKIQETQYF. DNA for the CDR3: TGTGCCAGCAGCCCGTGGGACAAGATCCAAGAGACCCAGTACTTC.

DNA of the CDR3: TGTGCCTGGAGTGCCCCGGCTGGCCAAAATGAGCAGTTCTTC. Its translation: CAWSAPAGQNEQFF. The chain combines TRBV30 with TRBJ2-1; D ambiguous. This CDR3 is 14 amino acids long. Deletions cut 1 base from V and 7 bases from J, with 14 bases between. Germline V lookup: CDR1 GTSNPN, CDR2 SVGIG (reference sequence).

This clonotype was counted many times. This chain uses TRBV20-1 with TRBJ2-7; 11 bases map to TRBD2. Germline V CDR1 and CDR2: DFQATT, SNEGSKA (reference sequence). The V segment lost 5 bases and the J segment 3 bases; nucleotides outside the gene matches: 9. CDR3 length: 15 amino acids. Here the CDR3 DNA reads TGCAGTGCTCTCCCGACTAGCGGGGCCATCTACGAGCAGTACTTC. The encoded protein is CSALPTSGAIYEQYF.

About this clonotype itself: A much more abundant neighbour one base away suggests this may be a read error. The CDR3 protein is CACSLRPQKGTYEQYF. The CDR3, as DNA: TGTGCCTGCAGCTTACGGCCGCAGAAGGGAACCTACGAGCAGTACTTC. The chain links TRBV5-5 to TRBJ2-7; no clear D. In germline, CDR1 is SGHKS, CDR2 YYEKEE (reference sequence). The CDR3 is made up of 16 amino acids.

This clonotype was counted between two and nine times. The CDR3 loop is CASSSGTQDTEAFF. CDR3 in DNA: TGTGCCAGCAGCTCTGGGACACAGGACACTGAAGCTTTCTTT. The chain uses TRBV7-9 and TRBJ1-1, with TRBD1 as a possible D gene (6 bases). Trimming stripped 4 bases from V and 3 bases from J, with 12 bases between. Germline assignment: CDR1 SEHNR and CDR2 FQNEAQ (reference sequence). This CDR3 is built from 14 residues.

A word on this clonotype: With a much larger clone just one base away, this may be a read error. CDR3 sequence: CASSHGDNEQFF. The CDR3 DNA reads TGTGCCAGCAGCCACGGGGACAATGAGCAGTTCTTC. The chain has TRBV7-3 and TRBJ2-1; D is possibly TRBD2 (5 bases). CDR3 length: 12 residues. The V and J ends lost 5 bases and 5 bases respectively, with 7 bases between them. Germline CDR1 reads SGHTA; CDR2 reads FQGTGA.

As to this clonotype: A read error may be the cause here, since a much bigger clone is one base away. This likely comes from a read error, as the CDR3 has no conserved phenylalanine or tryptophan at its end. The V gene is TRBV19, the J gene TRBJ1-5, with a tentative D call TRBD1 (6 bases). V shed 5 bases and J shed 2 bases, with 13 bases lying between them. The CDR3 is 15 residues long. Per germline, CDR1 LNHDA and CDR2 SQIVND (reference sequence). CDR3 sequence (DNA): TGTGCCAGTAGTTCCGGGGGGCCAGGCAATCAGCCCCAGCATTGT. Amino acid sequence: CASSSGGPGNQPQHC.

Details on this clonotype: Just one base apart from a much larger clone, this may be a read error. The chain uses TRBV19 and TRBJ1-1; TRBD1 agrees at 10 bases. CDR3 length: 15 residues. Germline CDR1 and CDR2: LNHDA and SQIVND (reference sequence). CDR3 sequence: CASGIAGQGTTEAFF. CDR3 coding DNA: TGTGCCAGTGGTATAGCGGGACAGGGGACCACTGAAGCTTTCTTT.

This clonotype is a singleton in its sample. It may be a read error: a sequence one base away is much more abundant. The V gene is TRBV12-3 or TRBV12-4, the J gene TRBJ2-3, with no clear D. The V end lost 4 bases, the J end lost 4 bases, and 9 bases lay between the germline ends. The CDR3 totals 13 residues. The CDR3 coding sequence is TGTGCCAGCAGTTCGGCCATGGCAGATACGCAGTATTTT. Its translation: CASSSAMADTQYF.

This chain links TRBV3-1 with TRBJ2-7; 11 positions agree with TRBD2. This CDR3 contains 15 residues. The V gene end was trimmed by 2 bases and the J gene end by 5 bases; junction bases not matched to a gene: 5. Looked up from germline, CDR1 is LGHDT and CDR2 is YNNKEL (reference sequence). CDR3 DNA: TGTGCCAGCAGCCAACCTAGCGGGAGGCCCCACGAGCAGTACTTC. Translating gives CASSQPSGRPHEQYF.

This clonotype was recorded at least ten times. This rearrangement joins TRBV7-6 to TRBJ2-5, with D tentatively TRBD1 or TRBD2 (5 bases each). V lost 5 bases and J 2 bases, leaving 12 bases between the germline ends. Germline V gives CDR1 SGHVS, CDR2 FNYEAQ. CDR3 size: 14 residues. Written as DNA, the CDR3 is TGTGCCAGCAGCCCAGGGACGGTTCAAGAGACCCAGTACTTC. As protein: CASSPGTVQETQYF.

This clonotype was observed at least ten times. This chain connects TRBV20-1 to TRBJ2-7, with D possibly matching TRBD2 (5 bases). Germline CDR1 DFQATT, CDR2 SNEGSKA (reference sequence). Trimming pared 0 bases from V and 1 base from J, leaving 13 bases between. The CDR3 has 15 amino acids. CDR3 residues: CSAREAPRESYEQYF. The CDR3 region has the DNA TGCAGTGCTAGAGAGGCGCCGAGGGAATCCTACGAGCAGTACTTC.

The chain has TRBV7-9 and TRBJ2-1; the D gene is possibly TRBD2 (5 bases). Germline V gene sequence: CDR1 SEHNR, CDR2 FQNEAQ (reference sequence). This CDR3 contains 14 residues. Trimming shortened V by 0 bases and J by 5 bases, and 8 bases separated the two germline ends. CDR3 nucleotide sequence: TGTGCCAGCAGCTTAGCGGGAGCGAACAATGAGCAGTTCTTC. It specifies CASSLAGANNEQFF.

The sample holds many counts of this clonotype. V usage is TRBV18 and J usage is TRBJ2-7; unclear D gene. The ends were cut back, 4 bases at V and 3 bases at J, with 13 bases in the middle. Germline V gene lookup returns CDR1 KGHSH and CDR2 LQKENI. The CDR3 spans 14 residues. The CDR3: CASSLDRVNYEQYF. CDR3 DNA: TGTGCCAGCTCACTTGACCGGGTCAACTACGAGCAGTACTTC.

This clonotype turned up a few times. The rearrangement joins TRBV6-2 or TRBV6-3 to TRBJ2-5; no clear D gene. V lost 8 bases, J lost 4 bases, and 11 bases lay in between. In germline, CDR1 is MNHEY, CDR2 SVGEGT. This CDR3 region has 12 residues. The CDR3 DNA reads TGTGCCAGCCGCGAACCACGAGAGACCCAGTACTTC. It yields the protein CASREPRETQYF.